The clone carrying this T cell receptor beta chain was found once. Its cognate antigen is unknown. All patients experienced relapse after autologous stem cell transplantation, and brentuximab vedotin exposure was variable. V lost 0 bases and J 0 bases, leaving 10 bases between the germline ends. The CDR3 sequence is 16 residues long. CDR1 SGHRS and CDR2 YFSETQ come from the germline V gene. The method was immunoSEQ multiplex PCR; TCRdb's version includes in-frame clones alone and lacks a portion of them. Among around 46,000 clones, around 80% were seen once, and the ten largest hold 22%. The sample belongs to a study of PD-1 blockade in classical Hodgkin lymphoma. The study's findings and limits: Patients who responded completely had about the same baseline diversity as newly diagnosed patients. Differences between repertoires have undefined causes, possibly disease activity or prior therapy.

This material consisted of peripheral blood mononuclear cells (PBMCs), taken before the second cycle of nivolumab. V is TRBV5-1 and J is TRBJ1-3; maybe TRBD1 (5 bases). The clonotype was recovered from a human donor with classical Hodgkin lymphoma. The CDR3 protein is CASSLAGGSSGNTIYF. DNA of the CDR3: TGCGCCAGCAGCTTGGCCGGGGGGAGCTCTGGAAACACCATATATTTT.